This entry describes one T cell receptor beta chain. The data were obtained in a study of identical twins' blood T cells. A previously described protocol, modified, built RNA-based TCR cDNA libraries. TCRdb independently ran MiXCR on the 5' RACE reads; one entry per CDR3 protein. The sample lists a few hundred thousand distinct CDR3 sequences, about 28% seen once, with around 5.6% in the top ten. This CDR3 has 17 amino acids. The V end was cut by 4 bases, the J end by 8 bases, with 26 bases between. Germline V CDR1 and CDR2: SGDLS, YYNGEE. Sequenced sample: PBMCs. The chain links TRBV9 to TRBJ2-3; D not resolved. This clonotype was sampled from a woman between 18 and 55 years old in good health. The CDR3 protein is CASSTAVGFPTIRTQYF. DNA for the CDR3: TGTGCCAGCAGCACCGCCGTGGGCTTCCCCACGATCCGTACGCAGTATTTT.